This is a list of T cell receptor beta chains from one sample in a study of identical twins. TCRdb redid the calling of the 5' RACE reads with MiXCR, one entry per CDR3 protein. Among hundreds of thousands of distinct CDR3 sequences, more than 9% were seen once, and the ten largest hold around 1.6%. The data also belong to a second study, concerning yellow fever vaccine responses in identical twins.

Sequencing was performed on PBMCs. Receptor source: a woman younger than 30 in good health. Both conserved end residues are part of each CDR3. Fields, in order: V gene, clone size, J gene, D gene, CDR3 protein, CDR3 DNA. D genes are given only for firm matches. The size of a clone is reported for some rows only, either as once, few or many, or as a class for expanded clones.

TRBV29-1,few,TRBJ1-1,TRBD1,CSVPQGALGEAFF,TGCAGCGTCCCTCAGGGGGCTTTGGGTGAAGCTTTCTTT
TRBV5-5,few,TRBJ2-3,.,CASSSASPNTQYF,TGTGCCAGCAGCTCGGCTAGTCCGAATACGCAGTATTTT
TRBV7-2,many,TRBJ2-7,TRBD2,CASSPGLAWYEQYF,TGTGCCAGCAGCCCCGGACTAGCCTGGTACGAGCAGTACTTC
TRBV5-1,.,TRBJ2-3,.,CASSFTPTGFTQYF,TGCGCCAGCAGCTTTACCCCTACAGGGTTCACGCAGTATTTT
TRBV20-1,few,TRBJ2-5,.,CSAKILRTQETQYF,TGCAGTGCTAAGATACTCAGGACACAAGAGACCCAGTACTTC
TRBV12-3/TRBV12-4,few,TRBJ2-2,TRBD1,CASSSGGTGVPGELFF,TGTGCCAGCAGTTCCGGAGGGACAGGGGTTCCCGGGGAGCTGTTTTTT
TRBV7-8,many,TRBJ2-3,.,CASSLAPGLTTYTQYF,TGTGCCAGCAGCTTAGCGCCGGGACTCACCACTTATACGCAGTATTTT
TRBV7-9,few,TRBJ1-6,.,CASSLGEQGSPLHF,TGTGCCAGCAGCTTAGGGGAACAGGGTTCACCCCTCCACTTT
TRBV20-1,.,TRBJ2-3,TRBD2,CSAPRGGRGSDTQYF,TGCAGTGCCCCTCGGGGCGGGAGGGGGAGTGATACGCAGTATTTT
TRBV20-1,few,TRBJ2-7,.,CSARGPGQDTYEQYF,TGCAGTGCTAGAGGGCCGGGCCAGGACACCTACGAGCAGTACTTC
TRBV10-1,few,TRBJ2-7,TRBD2,CASSQLAGPYEQYF,TGCGCCAGCAGTCAACTAGCGGGACCCTACGAGCAGTACTTC
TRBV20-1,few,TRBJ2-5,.,CSADKETQYF,TGCAGTGCCGATAAAGAGACCCAGTACTTC
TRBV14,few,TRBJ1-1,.,CASSLRGAGMNTEAFF,TGTGCCAGCAGCCTACGGGGGGCTGGGATGAACACTGAAGCTTTCTTT
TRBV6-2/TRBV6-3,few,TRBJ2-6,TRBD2,CASSYSRLAGFHLSGANVLTF,TGTGCCAGCAGTTATTCTCGACTAGCGGGATTTCATCTCTCTGGGGCCAACGTCCTGACTTTC
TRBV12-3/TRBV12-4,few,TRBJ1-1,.,CASKGTVNSNTEAFF,TGTGCCAGCAAGGGAACAGTAAATTCGAACACTGAAGCTTTCTTT
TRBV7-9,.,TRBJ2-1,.,CASSSTREGYNEQFF,TGTGCCAGCAGCTCGACCCGGGAAGGATACAATGAGCAGTTCTTC
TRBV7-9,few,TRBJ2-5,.,CASSDIRGGETQYF,TGTGCCAGCAGCGATATAAGGGGCGGGGAGACCCAGTACTTC
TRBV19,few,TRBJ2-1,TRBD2,CASSMFVSLAGGRNAEQFF,TGTGCCAGTAGTATGTTTGTCAGCTTAGCGGGGGGGCGCAATGCTGAGCAGTTCTTC
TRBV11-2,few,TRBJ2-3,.,CASSTLGLGTDTQYF,TGTGCCAGCAGCACCCTAGGTTTGGGGACAGATACGCAGTATTTT
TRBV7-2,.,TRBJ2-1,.,CASSGPTINEQFF,TGTGCCAGCTCGGGACCCACGATCAATGAGCAGTTCTTC